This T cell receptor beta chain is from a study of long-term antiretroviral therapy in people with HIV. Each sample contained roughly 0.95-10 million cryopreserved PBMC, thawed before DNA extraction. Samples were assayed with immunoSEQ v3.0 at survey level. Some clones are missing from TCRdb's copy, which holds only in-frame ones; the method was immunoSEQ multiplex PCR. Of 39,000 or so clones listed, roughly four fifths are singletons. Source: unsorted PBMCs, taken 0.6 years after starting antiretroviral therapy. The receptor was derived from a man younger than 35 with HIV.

Here the CDR3 reads CASSLRGTGVPYEQYF. The CDR3 nucleotides read TGTGCCAGCAGTTTACGCGGGACAGGGGTACCCTACGAGCAGTACTTC. The chain employs TRBV27 and TRBJ2-7; 10 bases are shared with TRBD1. Germline V gene data show CDR1 as MNHEY and CDR2 as SMNVEV (reference sequence). After removal of 2 bases from V and 2 bases from J, the junction contained 6 bases not matched to a gene. The CDR3 is 16 residues long.